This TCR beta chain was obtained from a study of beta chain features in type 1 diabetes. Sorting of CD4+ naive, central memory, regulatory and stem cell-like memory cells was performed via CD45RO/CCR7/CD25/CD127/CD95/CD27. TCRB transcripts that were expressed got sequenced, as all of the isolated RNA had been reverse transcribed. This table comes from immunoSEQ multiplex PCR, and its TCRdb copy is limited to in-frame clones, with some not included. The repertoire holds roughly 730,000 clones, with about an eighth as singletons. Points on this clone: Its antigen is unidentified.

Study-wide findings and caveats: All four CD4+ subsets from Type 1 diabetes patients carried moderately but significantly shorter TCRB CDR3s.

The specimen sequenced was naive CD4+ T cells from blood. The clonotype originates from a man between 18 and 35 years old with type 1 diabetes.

The CDR3 coding sequence is TGTGCCTGGAACTTCGGACGGTTGAACACTGAAGCTTTCTTT. Amino acid sequence: CAWNFGRLNTEAFF. V is TRBV30 and J is TRBJ1-1; no clear D gene. The V and J ends lost 4 bases and 0 bases respectively, with 12 bases between them. The CDR3 runs to 14 residues. The germline V gene has CDR1 GTSNPN and CDR2 SVGIG (reference sequence).